The clone carrying this T cell receptor beta chain occurred many times. The antigen is not known. The junction and the germline gene differ at one end; a read error may be behind it. The data belong to a study of regulatory T cells in long-lasting Graves disease. HTBI primers from iRepertoire and Arm-PCR of CDR3 regions yielded the TCR beta libraries. TCRdb analysed the multiplex PCR reads with MiXCR anew, one entry per CDR3 protein. Of 510,000 or so distinct CDR3 sequences listed, around 12% were seen once; the top ten hold around 10%. Described time point: newly diagnosed GD, antithyroid drugs for less than 3 months. Scientists built the TCR library using RNA that was extracted from PBMCs. Findings of the study overall: Persistent Graves' disease cases displayed lower TCR diversity than newly diagnosed ones.

The same specimen was also included in a second study, on T cells in Graves' hyperthyroidism and ophthalmopathy. That source adds: With a median lead of about six months before onset, the model predicted ophthalmopathy.

Sample: peripheral blood mononuclear cells (PBMCs), taken at new diagnosis, from a patient treated with antithyroid drugs. The TCR was taken from a woman between 25 and 40 years old with Graves disease.

The DNA of the CDR3 is TGCGCCAGCAGTGAGTCGACCAGGACAGGGGGCTACTATGAGCAGTTCTTC. Residues: CASSESTRTGGYYEQFF. The chain couples TRBV10-1 to TRBJ2-1; 11 nucleotides line up with TRBD1. CDR3 length equals 17 residues. Germline V lookup: CDR1 WNHNN, CDR2 SYGVQD (reference sequence).